These T cell receptor beta chains were read from a single sample in a study of PD-1 blockade in classical Hodgkin lymphoma. Repertoires were generated with immunoSEQ multiplex PCR, while TCRdb's copy carries only in-frame clones and drops some. The sample shows 20,000 to 25,000 clones, roughly 76% of them seen only once. The source was peripheral blood mononuclear cells (PBMCs), collected before the fourth cycle of nivolumab. These receptors all come from a human donor with classical Hodgkin lymphoma. CDR3s include the opening cysteine and the closing phenylalanine or tryptophan. The order of the fields is CDR3 length, J gene, V gene, CDR3 protein.

15 TRBJ2-2 TRBV2 CATTRQGTNTGELFF
15 TRBJ2-1 TRBV28 CASSPPRDRENEQFF
15 TRBJ1-1 TRBV6-6 CASSLGQGMNTEAFF
15 TRBJ2-2 TRBV7-2 CASSPGLAGTGELFF
13 TRBJ2-1 TRBV7-2 CASSLGRYNEQFF
15 TRBJ2-3 TRBV7-2 CASSNRRGAEDTQYF
13 TRBJ2-2 TRBV6-1 CASGYRGSGELFF
15 TRBJ2-4 TRBV5-5 CASSTGPLAKNIQYF
15 TRBJ2-7 TRBV28 CASSLGGGSSYEQYF
16 TRBJ2-1 TRBV5-4 CASSPPGTRRDNEQFF
20 TRBJ2-1 TRBV28 CASSLTPSGGFFGSYNEQFF
15 TRBJ2-5 TRBV11-3 CASSLRTGREETQYF
14 TRBJ1-5 TRBV28 CASSTGGTNQPQHF
19 TRBJ1-5 TRBV7-3 CASSRDVPVLLYSNQPQHF
14 TRBJ1-5 TRBV2 CASSRQGARQPQHF
17 TRBJ2-7 TRBV27 CASRNRIQGPSSYEQYF
14 TRBJ1-1 TRBV19 CASSAGTSNTEAFF
14 TRBJ1-1 TRBV7-9 CASSPLFRWDEAFF
15 TRBJ1-6 TRBV6-6 CASSYVTVGVVPLHF
15 TRBJ1-4 TRBV4-3 CASSLSEGAYEKLFF
15 TRBJ2-5 TRBV6-5 CASSAETSGEETQYF
15 TRBJ1-1 TRBV5-1 CASSSTRQGANEAFF
14 TRBJ1-6 TRBV9 CASSAQQGNSPLHF
12 TRBJ2-7 TRBV28 CATTREPYEQYF
14 TRBJ1-2 TRBV5-4 CASSLGTELYGYTF
14 TRBJ1-2 TRBV18 CASSPGTDNYGYTF
13 TRBJ1-2 TRBV6-6 CASSSTGFYGYTF
15 TRBJ1-1 TRBV28 CASSGPGGYSTEAFF
14 TRBJ1-5 TRBV6-1 CASSEAGGRQPQHF
17 TRBJ2-6 TRBV27 CASRGQGTGSGANVLTF
14 TRBJ1-5 TRBV7-2 CASSLQQHNQPQHF
13 TRBJ1-6 TRBV6-1 CASRTFGDSPLHF
14 TRBJ1-2 TRBV7-9 CASSSWTGGSGYTF
11 TRBJ1-6 TRBV21-1 CASRTSPPLHF
13 TRBJ2-7 TRBV7-8 CASGAGLTYEQYF
14 TRBJ2-7 TRBV7-2 CASRRRGGSYEQYF
13 TRBJ2-1 TRBV5-4 CASSLLGVNEQFF